This TCR beta chain stems from a study of CD8+ T cells in alopecia areata. Study details: Tofacitinib lasted 6 to 18 months, then 6 months off drug.

After isolation, RNA underwent reverse transcription to generate cDNA as the sequencing template. The table came from immunoSEQ multiplex PCR; TCRdb's copy has only in-frame clones and leaves some out. The table has about 180,000 clones, around 71% seen once. Study-wide points: More clonal than normal scalp was lesional scalp, particularly alopecia totalis/universalis. TCR sharing across patients was less clear than in mice, possibly HLA-related. Normal skin's resident alphabeta T cells are sequenced alongside lesional scalp T cells.

A note on this clone: What it recognizes is unknown.

Losses at the gene ends were 4 bases for V and 3 bases for J; bases not matched to a gene: 2. Germline V gene lookup returns CDR1 SGHVS and CDR2 FQNEAQ. This CDR3 comprises 14 residues. The source is a human donor with alopecia areata. The specimen comprised CD8+ T cells sorted from blood, sampled at week 0. This chain links TRBV7-8 with TRBJ2-7; 11 positions match TRBD2. DNA of the CDR3: TGTGCCAGCAGCTCCACTAGCGGGGGCTACGAGCAGTACTTC. It codes for CASSSTSGGYEQYF.